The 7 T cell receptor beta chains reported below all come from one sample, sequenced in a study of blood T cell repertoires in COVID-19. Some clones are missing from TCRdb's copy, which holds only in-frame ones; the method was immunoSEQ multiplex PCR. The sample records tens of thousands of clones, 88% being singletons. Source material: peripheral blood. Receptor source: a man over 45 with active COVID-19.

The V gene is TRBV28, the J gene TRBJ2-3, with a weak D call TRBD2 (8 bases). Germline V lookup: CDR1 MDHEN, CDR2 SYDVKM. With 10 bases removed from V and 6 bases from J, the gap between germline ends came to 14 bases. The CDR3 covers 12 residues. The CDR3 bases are TGTGCCACGGGAGGGGGCCTGGATACGCAGTATTTT. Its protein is CATGGGLDTQYF.

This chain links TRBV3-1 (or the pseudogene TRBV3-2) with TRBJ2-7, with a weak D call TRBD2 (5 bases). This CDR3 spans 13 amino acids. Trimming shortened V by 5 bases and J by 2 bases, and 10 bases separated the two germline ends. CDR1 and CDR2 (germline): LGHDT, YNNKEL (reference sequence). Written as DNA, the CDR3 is TGTGCCAGCAGCGGGAGTACCGCCTACGAGCAGTACTTC. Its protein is CASSGSTAYEQYF.

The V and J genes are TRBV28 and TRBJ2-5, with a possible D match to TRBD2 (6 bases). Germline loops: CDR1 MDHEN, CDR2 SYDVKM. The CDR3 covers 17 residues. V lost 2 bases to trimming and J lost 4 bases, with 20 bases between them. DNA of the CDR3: TGTGCCAGCAGTTTAAGAGCGGGCCCCTCGGTACGAGAGACCCAGTACTTC. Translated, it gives CASSLRAGPSVRETQYF. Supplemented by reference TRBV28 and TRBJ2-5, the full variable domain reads DVKVTQSSRYLVKRTGEKVFLECVQDMDHENMFWYRQDPGLGLRLIYFSYDVKMKEKGDIPEGYSVSREKKERFSLILESASTNQTSMYLCASSLRAGPSVRETQYFGPGTRLLVL.

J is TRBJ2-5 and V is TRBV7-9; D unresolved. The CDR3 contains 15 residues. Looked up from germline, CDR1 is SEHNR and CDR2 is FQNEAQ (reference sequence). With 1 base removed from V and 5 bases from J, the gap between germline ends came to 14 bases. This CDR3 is CASSLVAVQSETQYF. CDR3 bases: TGTGCCAGCAGCTTAGTGGCAGTGCAATCTGAGACCCAGTACTTC.

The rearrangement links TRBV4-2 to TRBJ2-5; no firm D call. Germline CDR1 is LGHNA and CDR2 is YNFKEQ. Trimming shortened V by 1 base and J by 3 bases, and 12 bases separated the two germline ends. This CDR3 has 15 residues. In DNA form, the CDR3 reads TGTGCCAGCAGCCAAGGAATGGTGGCGGAAGAGACCCAGTACTTC. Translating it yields CASSQGMVAEETQYF.

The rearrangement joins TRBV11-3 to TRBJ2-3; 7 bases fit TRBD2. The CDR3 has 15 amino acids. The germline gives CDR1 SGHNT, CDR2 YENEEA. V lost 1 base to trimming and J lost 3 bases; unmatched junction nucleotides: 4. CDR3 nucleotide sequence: TGTGCCAGCAGCTTAGGCGGGAGAAAAACAGATACGCAGTATTTT. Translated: CASSLGGRKTDTQYF.

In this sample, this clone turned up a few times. This chain's CDR3 is CASSGGTGIYEQYF. In DNA, the CDR3 is TGTGCCAGCAGCGGCGGGACAGGGATCTACGAGCAGTACTTC. V is TRBV9 and J is TRBJ2-7; 9 nucleotides line up with TRBD1. Germline trimming cut 3 bases from V and 3 bases from J; bases unmatched to any gene: 4. CDR1 SGDLS and CDR2 YYNGEE come from the germline V gene. This CDR3 spans 14 amino acids.